The subject of this entry is one TCR beta chain. Its antigen is still unknown. Time point defined: newly diagnosed GD, antithyroid drugs for less than 3 months. Extracted PBMC RNA gave rise to the TCR library. These data are taken from a study of regulatory T cells in long-lasting Graves disease. Study overall: New Graves' disease cases had less than 3 months of antithyroid drugs.

Construction of the TCR beta libraries employed iRepertoire HTBI primers in conjunction with Arm-PCR of CDR3 regions. From the multiplex PCR reads, TCRdb called clonotypes with MiXCR, one entry per CDR3 protein. The repertoire holds 500,000 to 700,000 distinct CDR3 sequences, with about 15% as singletons. V lost 2 bases to trimming and J lost 8 bases; unmatched junction nucleotides: 15. CDR1 MGHRA and CDR2 YSYEKL come from the germline V gene. The length of the CDR3 is 18 residues. Study-wide points: Segments TRBV28, TRBJ1-2 and TRBJ2-5 showed preferential usage in persistent disease.

The same sample was also studied in work on T cells in Graves' hyperthyroidism and ophthalmopathy.

This clonotype was sampled from a woman younger than 45 with Graves disease. The sequencing used peripheral blood mononuclear cells (PBMCs), collected at new diagnosis, from a patient treated with antithyroid drugs. The chain uses TRBV4-1 and TRBJ1-4, with TRBD1 identical over 9 bases. The CDR3 sequence is CASSQYYYPGQGDEKLFF. CDR3 in DNA: TGCGCCAGCAGCCAATACTATTACCCGGGACAGGGTGACGAAAAACTGTTTTTT.